Listed below are T cell receptor beta chains from one sample, sequenced in a study of cytomegalovirus exposure and HLA in healthy donors. Profiling relied on immunoSEQ multiplex PCR, and the TCRdb table lists in-frame clones only, not all of them. The table has some 100,000 clones, roughly 74% seen once. The sequenced sample was PBMCs. The origin of the receptors is a woman between 65 and 79 years old in good health and CMV-seropositive. Each CDR3 is given with its conserved first and last residue. Fields, in order: J gene, V gene, D gene, clone size, CDR3 protein, CDR3 DNA. A D gene is named only where the DNA matches it firmly. Expanded clones get a size class; other rows say once, few or many, or leave the size out.

J: TRBJ1-2; V: TRBV18; D: NA; size: NA; CDR3: CASSPGEAPNYGYTF; DNA: TGTGCCAGCTCACCAGGGGAGGCCCCTAACTATGGCTACACCTTC
J: TRBJ2-7; V: TRBV20-1; D: TRBD2; size: NA; CDR3: CSATSGRALYF; DNA: TGCAGTGCTACTAGCGGGAGGGCCTTGTACTTC
J: TRBJ2-5; V: TRBV7-2; D: TRBD2; size: NA; CDR3: CASSLGQGLPLQETQYF; DNA: TGTGCCAGCAGCTTAGGCCAGGGACTACCACTACAAGAGACCCAGTACTTC
J: TRBJ1-4; V: TRBV5-8; D: NA; size: NA; CDR3: CASSTRGTKGTWAF; DNA: TGTGCCAGCAGCACACGCGGGACGAAAGGAACTTGGGCTTTT
J: TRBJ2-7; V: TRBV29-1; D: NA; size: NA; CDR3: CSVRIAWSSYEQYF; DNA: TGCAGCGTTCGTATAGCTTGGTCCTCCTACGAGCAGTACTTC
J: TRBJ1-1; V: TRBV9; D: TRBD1; size: NA; CDR3: CASSADRGAEAFF; DNA: TGTGCCAGCAGTGCGGACAGGGGAGCTGAAGCTTTCTTT
J: TRBJ2-7; V: TRBV27; D: TRBD2; size: once; CDR3: CASSYTPLGGSSYEQYF; DNA: TGTGCCAGCAGTTACACCCCACTGGGGGGGAGCTCCTACGAGCAGTACTTC
J: TRBJ2-5; V: TRBV7-9; D: NA; size: few; CDR3: CASGLPGGAQETQYF; DNA: TGTGCCAGCGGTTTACCTGGGGGCGCACAAGAGACCCAGTACTTC
J: TRBJ1-1; V: TRBV9; D: TRBD1; size: NA; CDR3: CASSVSTGTEAFF; DNA: TGTGCCAGCAGCGTATCGACAGGGACTGAAGCTTTCTTT
J: TRBJ2-1; V: TRBV29-1; D: NA; size: NA; CDR3: CSVGQRLYNEQFF; DNA: TGCAGCGTAGGACAGAGACTTTACAATGAGCAGTTCTTC
J: TRBJ2-2; V: TRBV10-3; D: NA; size: NA; CDR3: CAIKKTGVNTNTGELFF; DNA: TGTGCCATCAAGAAGACAGGTGTAAACACGAACACCGGGGAGCTGTTTTTT
J: TRBJ1-6; V: TRBV7-8; D: NA; size: NA; CDR3: CASSSERQFYNSPLHF; DNA: TGTGCCAGCAGCTCAGAGAGACAGTTTTATAATTCACCCCTCCACTTT
J: TRBJ1-1; V: TRBV10-3; D: TRBD1; size: NA; CDR3: CATWTGGTEAFF; DNA: TGTGCCACTTGGACAGGGGGCACTGAAGCTTTCTTT
J: TRBJ1-5; V: TRBV6-5; D: NA; size: NA; CDR3: CASSSRGGANQPQHF; DNA: TGTGCCAGCAGTTCACGAGGGGGGGCCAATCAGCCCCAGCATTTT
J: TRBJ1-1; V: TRBV5-4; D: TRBD1; size: many; CDR3: CAGQYRGRAEAFF; DNA: TGTGCCGGCCAATACAGGGGTCGGGCTGAAGCTTTCTTT
J: TRBJ2-1; V: TRBV6-5; D: TRBD2; size: NA; CDR3: CASSLAGGPFNEQFF; DNA: TGTGCCAGCAGCTTAGCGGGAGGGCCATTCAATGAGCAGTTCTTC
J: TRBJ2-7; V: TRBV6-5; D: NA; size: few; CDR3: CASGGGAVDEQYF; DNA: TGTGCCAGCGGAGGGGGGGCAGTGGACGAGCAGTACTTC
J: TRBJ2-3; V: TRBV7-9; D: NA; size: NA; CDR3: CAQSLVEGTDTQYF; DNA: TGTGCCCAATCGCTAGTAGAGGGCACAGATACGCAGTATTTT
J: TRBJ1-2; V: TRBV11-2; D: NA; size: NA; CDR3: CASSLDRGGYGYTF; DNA: TGTGCCAGCAGCTTAGACAGGGGAGGGTATGGCTACACCTTC
J: TRBJ2-3; V: TRBV2; D: NA; size: once; CDR3: CASKSVSSTDTQYF; DNA: TGTGCCAGCAAAAGCGTATCTAGCACAGATACGCAGTATTTT
J: TRBJ2-5; V: TRBV11-2; D: NA; size: NA; CDR3: CASSLGVGGGGETQYF; DNA: TGTGCCAGCAGCTTAGGCGTGGGAGGAGGAGGAGAGACCCAGTACTTC
J: TRBJ2-7; V: TRBV5-5; D: NA; size: NA; CDR3: CASSRPGQGIYEQYF; DNA: TGTGCCAGCAGCCGCCCAGGTCAGGGGATCTACGAGCAGTACTTC
J: TRBJ2-3; V: TRBV28; D: TRBD2; size: NA; CDR3: CASETSGNPSTDTQYF; DNA: TGTGCCAGCGAGACTAGCGGCAATCCTAGCACAGATACGCAGTATTTT
J: TRBJ2-7; V: TRBV28; D: NA; size: NA; CDR3: CASSLDTYEQYF; DNA: TGTGCCAGCAGTTTGGACACCTACGAGCAGTACTTC
J: TRBJ2-7; V: TRBV9; D: TRBD2; size: once; CDR3: CASSVGGTSQPFSIEQYF; DNA: TGTGCCAGCAGCGTAGGAGGGACTAGTCAGCCCTTCTCCATCGAGCAGTACTTC
J: TRBJ1-4; V: TRBV11-1; D: NA; size: NA; CDR3: CASSLRGNEKLFF; DNA: TGTGCCAGCAGCTTGAGAGGGAATGAAAAACTGTTTTTT
J: TRBJ2-7; V: TRBV7-9; D: NA; size: NA; CDR3: CSSSFAGAYEQYF; DNA: TGTTCCAGCAGCTTTGCCGGGGCCTACGAGCAGTACTTC
J: TRBJ2-7; V: TRBV6-1; D: TRBD1; size: NA; CDR3: CASSATGSGEQYF; DNA: TGTGCCAGCAGTGCGACAGGGAGCGGCGAGCAGTACTTC
J: TRBJ2-2; V: TRBV12-5; D: TRBD1; size: NA; CDR3: CASGRTGGTGELFF; DNA: TGTGCTAGTGGGCGGACAGGCGGCACCGGGGAGCTGTTTTTT
J: TRBJ2-3; V: TRBV11-2; D: TRBD2; size: NA; CDR3: CASSSPGLAGGADTQYF; DNA: TGTGCCAGCAGCTCCCCCGGACTAGCGGGGGGCGCAGATACGCAGTATTTT
J: TRBJ1-5; V: TRBV7-8; D: NA; size: NA; CDR3: CASSPKRVLFGQPQHF; DNA: TGTGCCAGCAGCCCCAAACGGGTGTTATTCGGTCAGCCCCAGCATTTT
J: TRBJ2-1; V: TRBV10-1; D: TRBD2; size: once; CDR3: CASSKTSGSSYNEQFF; DNA: TGCGCCAGCAGTAAGACTAGCGGGAGCTCCTACAATGAGCAGTTCTTC
J: TRBJ2-1; V: TRBV11-3; D: TRBD1; size: NA; CDR3: CASSRTTGHNEQFF; DNA: TGTGCCAGCAGCCGTACGACAGGGCACAATGAGCAGTTCTTC
J: TRBJ1-4; V: TRBV19; D: NA; size: NA; CDR3: CASSIGSRQVNEKLFF; DNA: TGTGCCAGTAGTATAGGATCAAGACAGGTGAATGAAAAACTGTTTTTT
J: TRBJ1-5; V: TRBV7-9; D: NA; size: few; CDR3: CASSRFLGEGNQPQHF; DNA: TGTGCCAGCAGCCGATTTTTGGGGGAGGGAAATCAGCCCCAGCATTTT
J: TRBJ1-3; V: TRBV29-1; D: NA; size: NA; CDR3: CSVETVVRNTIYF; DNA: TGCAGCGTTGAAACGGTCGTGAGAAACACCATATATTTT
J: TRBJ2-3; V: TRBV7-9; D: NA; size: NA; CDR3: CASSFPSGVDRDTQYF; DNA: TGTGCCAGCAGCTTCCCTTCAGGGGTGGATAGAGATACGCAGTATTTT
J: TRBJ2-7; V: TRBV27; D: TRBD2; size: NA; CDR3: CATSPRAGGPYEQYF; DNA: TGTGCCACCTCCCCGAGGGCGGGGGGTCCCTACGAGCAGTACTTC
J: TRBJ2-4; V: TRBV9; D: TRBD1; size: NA; CDR3: CASSVEGGKFDIQYF; DNA: TGTGCCAGCAGCGTAGAAGGGGGCAAGTTTGACATTCAGTACTTC
J: TRBJ2-2; V: TRBV28; D: NA; size: NA; CDR3: CASSFWGQGTNTGELFF; DNA: TGTGCCAGCAGTTTTTGGGGGCAGGGGACGAACACCGGGGAGCTGTTTTTT
J: TRBJ1-1; V: TRBV11-2; D: NA; size: NA; CDR3: CASSYTRNTEAFF; DNA: TGTGCCAGCAGCTATACACGGAACACTGAAGCTTTCTTT
J: TRBJ1-5; V: TRBV10-3; D: TRBD1; size: NA; CDR3: CAISDQGGNQPQHF; DNA: TGTGCCATCAGTGATCAGGGGGGCAATCAGCCCCAGCATTTT
J: TRBJ1-5; V: TRBV7-8; D: TRBD1; size: once; CDR3: CASSYYRGNQPQHF; DNA: TGTGCCAGCAGCTATTACAGGGGTAATCAGCCCCAGCATTTT
J: TRBJ2-1; V: TRBV2; D: NA; size: NA; CDR3: CASSTGTGGLAGGYEQFF; DNA: TGTGCCAGCAGCACCGGGACAGGGGGGTTAGCGGGAGGGTATGAGCAGTTCTTC
J: TRBJ1-2; V: TRBV25-1; D: NA; size: few; CDR3: CASSEVQGGRGYTF; DNA: TGTGCCAGCAGTGAAGTGCAGGGAGGTCGGGGCTACACCTTC
J: TRBJ2-7; V: TRBV30; D: TRBD2; size: NA; CDR3: CAWSKGLAGVYEQYF; DNA: TGTGCCTGGAGTAAGGGACTAGCGGGAGTGTACGAGCAGTACTTC
J: TRBJ1-5; V: TRBV7-2; D: NA; size: NA; CDR3: CASSLGPGEQPQHF; DNA: TGTGCCAGCAGCTTAGGCCCGGGTGAACAGCCCCAGCATTTT
J: TRBJ1-5; V: TRBV4-1; D: NA; size: NA; CDR3: CASSPQGYSNQPQHF; DNA: TGCGCCAGCAGCCCCCAGGGGTATAGCAATCAGCCCCAGCATTTT
J: TRBJ2-1; V: TRBV15; D: NA; size: NA; CDR3: CATSRDTSGYNEQFF; DNA: TGTGCCACCAGCAGAGACACAAGCGGGTACAATGAGCAGTTCTTC
J: TRBJ2-2; V: TRBV5-1; D: TRBD1; size: NA; CDR3: CASRRSGTANTGELFF; DNA: TGCGCCAGCAGGCGCAGTGGGACAGCGAACACCGGGGAGCTGTTTTTT
J: TRBJ2-2; V: TRBV7-9; D: NA; size: NA; CDR3: CASSPIAGTGELFF; DNA: TGTGCCAGCAGCCCAATCGCAGGCACCGGGGAGCTGTTTTTT
J: TRBJ2-1; V: TRBV27; D: TRBD2; size: few; CDR3: CASSLSGLAGGYYNEQFF; DNA: TGTGCCAGCAGTTTATCCGGACTAGCGGGAGGGTACTACAATGAGCAGTTCTTC